These T cell receptor beta chains were read from a single sample in a study of T cells in Graves' hyperthyroidism and ophthalmopathy. MiXCR, run by TCRdb on the multiplex PCR reads, gives a single entry per CDR3 protein. The sample lists 500,000 to 650,000 distinct CDR3 sequences, around 15% occurring once. The source material was blood. These receptors all stem from a woman aged 40-49 years with Graves' hyperthyroidism. Both conserved end residues are part of each CDR3. The order of the fields is V gene, D gene, clone size, J gene, CDR3 DNA, CDR3 protein. D genes are given only for firm matches. Expanded clones are given a class, and other clones once, few, many or no size at all.

v_gene: TRBV24-1; d_gene: .; abundance: .; j_gene: TRBJ2-3; CDR3nt: TGTGCCACCAGTAGCTCAGATACGCAGTATTTT; CDR3aa: CATSSSDTQYF
v_gene: TRBV15; d_gene: .; abundance: many; j_gene: TRBJ2-1; CDR3nt: TGTGCCACCAGCAGAGCGCTGGGCACCTCCTACAATGAGCAGTTCTTC; CDR3aa: CATSRALGTSYNEQFF
v_gene: TRBV30; d_gene: TRBD2; abundance: few; j_gene: TRBJ2-1; CDR3nt: TGTGCCTGGAGTGAACTAGCGGACTCCTACAATGAGCAGTTCTTC; CDR3aa: CAWSELADSYNEQFF
v_gene: TRBV28; d_gene: .; abundance: many; j_gene: TRBJ1-6; CDR3nt: TGTGCCAGCTTGACAGAAGATGGTTCACCCCTCCACTTT; CDR3aa: CASLTEDGSPLHF
v_gene: TRBV20-1; d_gene: TRBD2; abundance: .; j_gene: TRBJ2-7; CDR3nt: TGCAGTGCTAGTGGACTAGCGGGCTCCTACGAGCAGTACTTC; CDR3aa: CSASGLAGSYEQYF
v_gene: TRBV7-9; d_gene: TRBD1; abundance: few; j_gene: TRBJ1-4; CDR3nt: TGTGCCAGCAGCCTGACAGGGGTTAATGAAAAACTGTTTTTT; CDR3aa: CASSLTGVNEKLFF
v_gene: TRBV5-1; d_gene: .; abundance: many; j_gene: TRBJ2-3; CDR3nt: TGCGCCAGCAGCTTGGCTGGGCCGGGACCTAGGATCACAGATACGCAGTATTTT; CDR3aa: CASSLAGPGPRITDTQYF
v_gene: TRBV28; d_gene: TRBD1; abundance: many; j_gene: TRBJ2-7; CDR3nt: TGTGCCAGCAGTAGCCGGACAGGGGCCTACGAGCAGTACTTC; CDR3aa: CASSSRTGAYEQYF
v_gene: TRBV5-1; d_gene: .; abundance: many; j_gene: TRBJ2-7; CDR3nt: TGCGCCAGCAGCATTATTCCCTCACAGGGCAAAGAGCAGTACTTC; CDR3aa: CASSIIPSQGKEQYF
v_gene: TRBV9; d_gene: TRBD1; abundance: .; j_gene: TRBJ2-5; CDR3nt: TGTGCCAGCAGCGGACAGGGTTCTTGGGGAGAGACCCAGTACTTC; CDR3aa: CASSGQGSWGETQYF
v_gene: TRBV28; d_gene: .; abundance: many; j_gene: TRBJ2-1; CDR3nt: TGTGCCAGCAGTTTACCCCCGGGATACAATGAGCAGTTCTTC; CDR3aa: CASSLPPGYNEQFF
v_gene: TRBV15; d_gene: TRBD1; abundance: few; j_gene: TRBJ1-2; CDR3nt: TGTGCCACCAGCACCTGGCAAGGGACAGCGAACTATGGCTACACCTTC; CDR3aa: CATSTWQGTANYGYTF
v_gene: TRBV20-1; d_gene: .; abundance: many; j_gene: TRBJ2-6; CDR3nt: TGCAGTGCTCCCACGGGTACCTCTGGGGCCAACGTCCTGACTTTC; CDR3aa: CSAPTGTSGANVLTF
v_gene: TRBV11-1; d_gene: .; abundance: many; j_gene: TRBJ2-3; CDR3nt: TGTGCCAGCAGCTTAAGGGACTCCTTAGATACGCAGTATTTT; CDR3aa: CASSLRDSLDTQYF
v_gene: TRBV6-1; d_gene: .; abundance: .; j_gene: TRBJ1-2; CDR3nt: TGTGCCAGCAGTGTACGGACAGACGATGGCTACACCTTC; CDR3aa: CASSVRTDDGYTF
v_gene: TRBV28; d_gene: .; abundance: many; j_gene: TRBJ2-5; CDR3nt: TGTGCCAGCAGTTCCACAGGATTAAAGGGCCAGTACTTC; CDR3aa: CASSSTGLKGQYF
v_gene: TRBV7-9; d_gene: .; abundance: many; j_gene: TRBJ2-5; CDR3nt: TGTGCCAGCAGGCAACCGGGTTCCCGGGAGACCCAGTACTTC; CDR3aa: CASRQPGSRETQYF
v_gene: TRBV20-1; d_gene: .; abundance: few; j_gene: TRBJ2-1; CDR3nt: TGCAGTGCTATAGACAGAGCATCCTACAATGAGCAGTTCTTC; CDR3aa: CSAIDRASYNEQFF
v_gene: TRBV11-2; d_gene: .; abundance: many; j_gene: TRBJ2-7; CDR3nt: TGTGCCAGCAGTCTTGGACAGTCCTTACTCTACGAGCAGTACTTC; CDR3aa: CASSLGQSLLYEQYF
v_gene: TRBV20-1; d_gene: TRBD2; abundance: many; j_gene: TRBJ2-1; CDR3nt: TGCAGTGCCCGAAGACTAGCCCAAAAGGTTGGGCATGAGCAGTTCTTC; CDR3aa: CSARRLAQKVGHEQFF
v_gene: TRBV11-2; d_gene: .; abundance: many; j_gene: TRBJ2-7; CDR3nt: TGTGCCAGCAGCTTAGTTGGGCACTACGAGCAGTACTTC; CDR3aa: CASSLVGHYEQYF